Listed below are T cell receptor beta chains from one sample, sequenced in a study of CD8+ T cells in alopecia areata. Assay: immunoSEQ multiplex PCR; the TCRdb copy retains only in-frame clones and omits some. The table has about 200,000 clones, less than 65% seen once. This sample comprised CD4+ T cells sorted from blood, obtained at week 4, from a patient treated with tofacitinib. The receptor source for this set is a human donor with alopecia areata. Both conserved end residues are part of each CDR3. A D gene is named only where the DNA matches it firmly. For some rows the clone size is stated as once, few or many, or as a class when expanded; others skip it.

j_gene: TRBJ1-5; abundance: .; v_gene: TRBV30; d_gene: TRBD1; CDR3aa: CAWSVRGRGPLVQPQHF; CDR3nt: TGTGCCTGGAGTGTACGCGGCAGGGGGCCCCTAGTTCAGCCCCAGCATTTT
j_gene: TRBJ1-2; abundance: few; v_gene: TRBV4-2; d_gene: .; CDR3aa: CASSQDRAAYVYGYTF; CDR3nt: TGTGCCAGCAGCCAAGACCGGGCAGCCTATGTCTATGGCTACACCTTC
j_gene: TRBJ1-4; abundance: .; v_gene: TRBV9; d_gene: TRBD1; CDR3aa: CASSPATGLNEKLFF; CDR3nt: TGTGCCAGCAGCCCAGCGACAGGGCTGAACGAAAAACTGTTTTTT
j_gene: TRBJ1-2; abundance: .; v_gene: TRBV14; d_gene: .; CDR3aa: CASSPAGGTRGYTF; CDR3nt: TGTGCCAGCAGCCCCGCCGGAGGGACACGCGGCTACACCTTC
j_gene: TRBJ2-3; abundance: .; v_gene: TRBV29-1; d_gene: TRBD2; CDR3aa: CSVDRGGPGDTQYF; CDR3nt: TGCAGCGTTGATAGGGGAGGGCCGGGGGATACGCAGTATTTT
j_gene: TRBJ1-1; abundance: .; v_gene: TRBV4-3; d_gene: .; CDR3aa: CASRDRVLGVNTEAFF; CDR3nt: TGCGCCTCCCGGGATAGGGTTCTCGGGGTGAACACTGAAGCTTTCTTT
j_gene: TRBJ1-2; abundance: .; v_gene: TRBV14; d_gene: TRBD1; CDR3aa: CASSPAGTGHYGYTF; CDR3nt: TGTGCCAGCAGCCCCGCCGGGACAGGTCATTATGGCTACACCTTC
j_gene: TRBJ1-1; abundance: .; v_gene: TRBV30; d_gene: .; CDR3aa: CAWSVGGVNTEAFF; CDR3nt: TGTGCCTGGAGTGTAGGAGGAGTAAACACTGAAGCTTTCTTT
j_gene: TRBJ2-5; abundance: .; v_gene: TRBV2; d_gene: TRBD2; CDR3aa: CASSIGAGGLQETQYF; CDR3nt: TGTGCCAGCAGTATTGGAGCGGGGGGACTCCAAGAGACCCAGTACTTC
j_gene: TRBJ1-1; abundance: .; v_gene: TRBV29-1; d_gene: .; CDR3aa: CSVEVFTPGSNTEAFF; CDR3nt: TGCAGCGTTGAAGTCTTCACCCCCGGGAGCAACACTGAAGCTTTCTTT
j_gene: TRBJ1-2; abundance: .; v_gene: TRBV28; d_gene: .; CDR3aa: CASSSHYGYTF; CDR3nt: TGTGCCAGCAGTTCGCACTATGGCTACACCTTC
j_gene: TRBJ1-1; abundance: .; v_gene: TRBV29-1; d_gene: .; CDR3aa: CSVEKQKNTEAFF; CDR3nt: TGCAGCGTTGAAAAACAGAAGAACACTGAAGCTTTCTTT
j_gene: TRBJ1-4; abundance: .; v_gene: TRBV27; d_gene: .; CDR3aa: CASWGVGDEKLFF; CDR3nt: TGTGCCAGCTGGGGGGTAGGAGACGAAAAACTGTTTTTT
j_gene: TRBJ2-3; abundance: few; v_gene: TRBV7-2; d_gene: .; CDR3aa: CASSLWSSGDTQYF; CDR3nt: TGTGCCAGCAGCTTATGGTCCTCGGGAGATACGCAGTATTTT
j_gene: TRBJ2-7; abundance: .; v_gene: TRBV7-6; d_gene: .; CDR3aa: CASSLKFGSEQYF; CDR3nt: TGTGCCAGCAGCTTAAAGTTTGGGTCCGAGCAGTACTTC
j_gene: TRBJ2-1; abundance: .; v_gene: TRBV5-1; d_gene: TRBD2; CDR3aa: CASSYSGDRYNEQFF; CDR3nt: TGCGCCAGCAGCTATAGCGGGGATCGCTACAATGAGCAGTTCTTC
j_gene: TRBJ2-3; abundance: .; v_gene: TRBV29-1; d_gene: TRBD2; CDR3aa: CSVEAPQSGGASDTQYF; CDR3nt: TGCAGCGTTGAGGCGCCTCAGAGCGGGGGGGCCTCAGATACGCAGTATTTT
j_gene: TRBJ2-1; abundance: .; v_gene: TRBV5-6; d_gene: .; CDR3aa: CASSSRGGVTRNEQFF; CDR3nt: TGTGCCAGCAGCTCGCGGGGCGGAGTAACGAGGAATGAGCAGTTCTTC
j_gene: TRBJ2-2; abundance: .; v_gene: TRBV5-6; d_gene: .; CDR3aa: CASSLSGVGELFF; CDR3nt: TGTGCCAGCAGCTTGTCAGGGGTCGGGGAGCTGTTTTTT
j_gene: TRBJ1-5; abundance: .; v_gene: TRBV4-1; d_gene: .; CDR3aa: CASSQGSGQPQHF; CDR3nt: TGCGCCAGCAGCCAAGGTTCGGGGCAGCCCCAGCATTTT
j_gene: TRBJ1-1; abundance: few; v_gene: TRBV7-9; d_gene: .; CDR3aa: CASRLTGFTEAFF; CDR3nt: TGTGCCAGCAGACTTACAGGGTTCACTGAAGCTTTCTTT
j_gene: TRBJ1-1; abundance: once; v_gene: TRBV30; d_gene: .; CDR3aa: CAWSSSRTTPNTEAFF; CDR3nt: TGTGCCTGGAGTTCGTCACGGACGACGCCGAACACTGAAGCTTTCTTT
j_gene: TRBJ2-5; abundance: .; v_gene: TRBV29-1; d_gene: .; CDR3aa: CSVDPRSDQETQYF; CDR3nt: TGCAGCGTTGATCCCAGATCCGACCAAGAGACCCAGTACTTC
j_gene: TRBJ1-2; abundance: once; v_gene: TRBV7-9; d_gene: .; CDR3aa: CASSTAIPNYGYTF; CDR3nt: TGTGCCAGCAGCACCGCGATACCGAACTATGGCTACACCTTC
j_gene: TRBJ1-4; abundance: .; v_gene: TRBV4-1; d_gene: TRBD1; CDR3aa: CASSQGQGAEKLFF; CDR3nt: TGCGCCAGCAGCCAAGGACAGGGAGCTGAAAAACTGTTTTTT
j_gene: TRBJ1-1; abundance: .; v_gene: TRBV5-4; d_gene: .; CDR3aa: CASSFGRRDGEAFF; CDR3nt: TGTGCCAGCAGCTTTGGCCGCCGGGACGGTGAAGCTTTCTTT
j_gene: TRBJ1-6; abundance: .; v_gene: TRBV30; d_gene: .; CDR3aa: CAWSKGRDNSPLHF; CDR3nt: TGTGCCTGGAGCAAGGGACGGGATAATTCACCCCTCCACTTT
j_gene: TRBJ1-3; abundance: few; v_gene: TRBV6-6; d_gene: TRBD1; CDR3aa: CASTERTGRDTIYF; CDR3nt: TGTGCCAGCACTGAAAGGACAGGGAGGGACACCATATATTTT
j_gene: TRBJ2-7; abundance: .; v_gene: TRBV10-3; d_gene: .; CDR3aa: CASRPGRTSRYEQYF; CDR3nt: TGTGCCAGCAGACCAGGCCGAACTAGTCGTTACGAGCAGTACTTC
j_gene: TRBJ1-4; abundance: .; v_gene: TRBV10-1; d_gene: .; CDR3aa: CASSRDETTNEKLFF; CDR3nt: TGCGCCAGCAGCCGGGACGAGACAACTAATGAAAAACTGTTTTTT
j_gene: TRBJ2-7; abundance: .; v_gene: TRBV27; d_gene: .; CDR3aa: CASSLWARRGYSYEQYF; CDR3nt: TGTGCCAGCAGTTTATGGGCCCGGCGGGGCTACTCCTACGAGCAGTACTTC
j_gene: TRBJ2-2; abundance: .; v_gene: TRBV2; d_gene: .; CDR3aa: CASRVQRTGELFF; CDR3nt: TGTGCCAGCAGGGTACAGCGCACCGGGGAGCTGTTTTTT